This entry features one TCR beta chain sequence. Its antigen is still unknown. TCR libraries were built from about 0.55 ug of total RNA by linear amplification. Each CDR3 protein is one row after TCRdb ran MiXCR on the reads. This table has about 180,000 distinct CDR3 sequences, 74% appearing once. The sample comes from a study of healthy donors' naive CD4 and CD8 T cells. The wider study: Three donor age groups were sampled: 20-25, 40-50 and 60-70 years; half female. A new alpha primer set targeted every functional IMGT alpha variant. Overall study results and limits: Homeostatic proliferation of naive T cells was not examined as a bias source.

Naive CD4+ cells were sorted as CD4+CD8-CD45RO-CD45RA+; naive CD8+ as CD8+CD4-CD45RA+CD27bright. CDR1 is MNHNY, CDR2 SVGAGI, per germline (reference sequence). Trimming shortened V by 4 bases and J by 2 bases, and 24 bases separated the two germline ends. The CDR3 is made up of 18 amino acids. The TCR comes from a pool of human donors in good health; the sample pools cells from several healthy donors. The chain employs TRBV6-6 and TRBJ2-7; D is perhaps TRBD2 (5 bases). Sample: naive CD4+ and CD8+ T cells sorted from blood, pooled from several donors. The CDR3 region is CASSSGPLGLISTYEQYF. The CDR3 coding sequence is TGTGCCAGCAGTTCCGGCCCGCTAGGACTGATATCAACCTACGAGCAGTACTTC.